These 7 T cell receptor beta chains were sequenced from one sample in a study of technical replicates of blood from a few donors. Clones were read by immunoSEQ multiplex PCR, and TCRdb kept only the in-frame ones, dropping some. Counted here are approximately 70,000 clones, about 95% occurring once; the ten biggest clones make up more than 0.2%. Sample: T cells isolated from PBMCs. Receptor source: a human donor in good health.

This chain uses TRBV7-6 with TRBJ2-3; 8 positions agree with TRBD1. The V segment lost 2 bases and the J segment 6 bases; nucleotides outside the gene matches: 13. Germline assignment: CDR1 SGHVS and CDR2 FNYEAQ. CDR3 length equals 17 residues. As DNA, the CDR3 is TGTGCCAGCAGCTTACCTAGGACAGGGTATTTGAGCGATACGCAGTATTTT. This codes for CASSLPRTGYLSDTQYF. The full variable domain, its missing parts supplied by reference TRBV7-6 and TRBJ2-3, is GAGVSQSPRYKVTKRGQDVALRCDPISGHVSLYWYRQALGQGPEFLTYFNYEAQQDKSGLPNDRFSAERPEGSISTLTIQRTEQRDSAMYRCASSLPRTGYLSDTQYFGPGTRLTVL.

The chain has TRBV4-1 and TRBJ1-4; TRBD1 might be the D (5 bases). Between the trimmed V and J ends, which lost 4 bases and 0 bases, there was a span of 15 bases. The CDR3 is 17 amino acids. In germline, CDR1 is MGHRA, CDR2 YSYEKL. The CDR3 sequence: CASSLGQGPTTNEKLFF. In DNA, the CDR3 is TGCGCCAGCAGCCTCGGGCAGGGTCCCACAACTAATGAAAAACTGTTTTTT.

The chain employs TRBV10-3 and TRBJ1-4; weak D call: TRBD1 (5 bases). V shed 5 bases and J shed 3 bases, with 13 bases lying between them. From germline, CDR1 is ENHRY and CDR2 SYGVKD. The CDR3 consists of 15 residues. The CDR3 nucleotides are TGTGCCATCAGTCCGCAGGGTGTTCCTAATGAAAAACTGTTTTTT. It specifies CAISPQGVPNEKLFF.

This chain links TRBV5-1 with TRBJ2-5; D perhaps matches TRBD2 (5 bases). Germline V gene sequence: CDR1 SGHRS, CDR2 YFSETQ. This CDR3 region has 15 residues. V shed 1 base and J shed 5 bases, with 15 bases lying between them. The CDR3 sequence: CASSLSGQRGETQYF. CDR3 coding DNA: TGCGCCAGCAGCTTGAGCGGCCAACGTGGGGAGACCCAGTACTTC.

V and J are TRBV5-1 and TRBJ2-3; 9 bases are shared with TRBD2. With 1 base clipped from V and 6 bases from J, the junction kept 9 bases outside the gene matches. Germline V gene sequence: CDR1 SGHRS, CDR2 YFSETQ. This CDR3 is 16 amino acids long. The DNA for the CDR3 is TGCGCCAGCAGCTTGACCAATAGCGGGAGCGGGGATACGCAGTATTTT. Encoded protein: CASSLTNSGSGDTQYF.

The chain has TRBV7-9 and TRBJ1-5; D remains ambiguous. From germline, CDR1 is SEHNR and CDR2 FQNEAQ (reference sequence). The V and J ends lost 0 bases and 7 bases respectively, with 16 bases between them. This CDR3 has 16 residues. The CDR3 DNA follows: TGTGCCAGCAGCTTAGCGGGAGGGTCGCTTTACCAGCCCCAGCATTTT. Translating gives CASSLAGGSLYQPQHF.

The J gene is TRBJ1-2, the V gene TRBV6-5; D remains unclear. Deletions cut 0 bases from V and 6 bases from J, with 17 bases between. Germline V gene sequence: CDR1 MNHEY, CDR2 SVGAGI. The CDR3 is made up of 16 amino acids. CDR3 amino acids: CASSYSGLIEEDGYTF. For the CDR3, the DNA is TGTGCCAGCAGTTACTCGGGCCTCATTGAAGAAGATGGCTACACCTTC.